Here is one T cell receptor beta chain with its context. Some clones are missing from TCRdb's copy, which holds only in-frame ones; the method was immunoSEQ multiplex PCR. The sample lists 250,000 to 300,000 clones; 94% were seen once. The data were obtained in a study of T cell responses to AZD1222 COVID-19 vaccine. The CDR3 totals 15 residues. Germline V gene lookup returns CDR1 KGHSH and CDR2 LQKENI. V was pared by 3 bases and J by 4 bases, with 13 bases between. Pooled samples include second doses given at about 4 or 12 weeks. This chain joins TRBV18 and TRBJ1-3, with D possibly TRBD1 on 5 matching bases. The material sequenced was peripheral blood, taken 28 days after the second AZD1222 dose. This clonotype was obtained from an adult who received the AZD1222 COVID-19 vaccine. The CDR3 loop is CASSPSGTLGNTIYF. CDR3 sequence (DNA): TGTGCCAGCTCACCCTCCGGGACGCTAGGAAACACCATATATTTT.